This T cell receptor (beta chain) was captured by sequencing in a study of cytomegalovirus exposure and HLA in healthy donors. General study points: In vitro work confirmed that a few CMV-associated chains recognize CMV antigens. Cytomegalovirus status was reportedly diagnosed by the classifier with high specificity and sensitivity.

Sampled while nominally healthy, donors likely had unrecorded immune exposures. On this clone: Its specificity is not known.

13 Jbeta primers and 60 Vbeta primers were used for the PCR. Some clones are missing from TCRdb's copy, which holds only in-frame ones; the method was immunoSEQ multiplex PCR. The sample lists about 140,000 clones, nearly 90% occurring once. Trimming shortened V by 1 base and J by 0 bases, and 13 bases separated the two germline ends. Germline V gives CDR1 SGHVS, CDR2 FNYEAQ. The CDR3 spans 17 residues. The clonotype was recovered from a woman between 40 and 55 years old in good health and CMV-seronegative. Sequencing used PBMCs. The chain uses TRBV7-6 and TRBJ1-3, with a possible D match to TRBD1 (5 bases). As DNA, the CDR3 is TGTGCCAGCAGCTTAGGGTTGACAGAACACTCTGGAAACACCATATATTTT. This gives the protein CASSLGLTEHSGNTIYF.